This T cell receptor beta chain was identified in a study of T-cell memory formation after mild COVID-19. Study results and limitations: Mainly CM and EM harbored the contracting CD4+ clones; mainly EMRA harbored the CD8+ ones. Contracting clones from day 15 to 85 showed balanced CD4/CD8; later expanders favored CD4+. The appearance of some responding clones in pre-infection memory suggested that cross-reactive memory joined.

Trimming removed 1 base from V and 11 bases from J, with 17 bases in between. The length of the CDR3 is 14 residues. The germline V gene has CDR1 SGHTA and CDR2 FQGNSA. There are many counts of this clonotype. Its specificity is not known. From the 5' RACE reads, TCRdb called clonotypes with MiXCR, one entry per CDR3 protein. The sample shows about 290,000 distinct CDR3 sequences, more than 15% of them seen only once. The sequence derives from a man aged 18-30 years who had mild COVID-19 (a few samples of this study predate the infection). Cell type and time point are not known. Sequenced: PBMCs or a T cell subset sorted from them (not recorded which). The chain combines TRBV7-2 with TRBJ1-1; tentative D call: TRBD1 (6 bases). The CDR3 DNA reads TGTGCCAGCAGCTTAGGGGGGACATCGGGTGGGGCTTTCTTT. Its translation: CASSLGGTSGGAFF.